The following is a T cell receptor (beta chain) sequence with its context. The data originate from a study of OX40 agonist ivuxolimab in advanced cancers. Background on the study: Every patient in dose escalation had hepatocellular carcinoma, melanoma, renal cell or head and neck cancer.

V was clipped by 2 bases and J by 0 bases, with 10 bases between them. There are 16 residues in the CDR3. Looked up from germline, CDR1 is KGHSH and CDR2 is LQKENI. Only in-frame clones appear in the TCRdb table, and some are missing; sequencing was by immunoSEQ multiplex PCR. The sample carries some 80,000 clones, around 85% recorded once. Here the sequenced sample was CD4+ or CD8+ T cells sorted from blood, taken in a trial of the OX40 agonist ivuxolimab. This chain connects TRBV18 to TRBJ1-4; D ambiguous. This sequence was found in an adult with an advanced solid tumor such as melanoma, head and neck, liver or kidney cancer. CDR3 sequence: CASSPIGGTTNEKLFF. The CDR3 DNA reads as TGTGCCAGCTCACCAATCGGTGGAACAACTAATGAAAAACTGTTTTTT.